Listed below are T cell receptor beta chains from one sample, sequenced in a study of technical replicates of blood from a few donors. The method was immunoSEQ multiplex PCR; TCRdb's version includes in-frame clones alone and lacks a portion of them. The sample yields 75,000 to 100,000 clones, 85% to 95% seen once. The sequenced sample was T cells isolated from PBMCs. The receptors stem from a human donor in good health. Both conserved end residues are part of each CDR3. The order of the fields is clone size, V gene, J gene, D gene, CDR3 protein, CDR3 DNA. D genes are given only for firm matches. Size values are once, few and many counts, or a class for expanded clones, and some rows have none.

clone_size: .; v_call: TRBV5-1; j_call: TRBJ1-3; d_call: TRBD1; cdr3_aa: CASSLVTGGALSGNTIYF; cdr3_nt: TGCGCCAGCAGCTTGGTAACAGGGGGGGCTCTCTCTGGAAACACCATATATTTT
clone_size: .; v_call: TRBV7-8; j_call: TRBJ2-7; d_call: .; cdr3_aa: CASSLVAGYYEQYF; cdr3_nt: TGTGCCAGCAGCTTAGTGGCAGGATACTACGAGCAGTACTTC
clone_size: .; v_call: TRBV5-1; j_call: TRBJ2-1; d_call: .; cdr3_aa: CASNSQGPNEQFF; cdr3_nt: TGCGCCAGCAACTCTCAGGGGCCCAATGAGCAGTTCTTC
clone_size: .; v_call: TRBV2; j_call: TRBJ2-3; d_call: .; cdr3_aa: CASSTADTQYF; cdr3_nt: TGTGCCAGCAGTACGGCAGATACGCAGTATTTT
clone_size: .; v_call: TRBV5-1; j_call: TRBJ2-7; d_call: TRBD1; cdr3_aa: CASSTGQGAYEQYF; cdr3_nt: TGCGCCAGCAGCACGGGACAGGGGGCCTACGAGCAGTACTTC
clone_size: .; v_call: TRBV4-1; j_call: TRBJ1-2; d_call: .; cdr3_aa: CASSEPDRFYGYTF; cdr3_nt: TGCGCCAGCAGCGAACCGGACAGATTCTATGGCTACACCTTC
clone_size: .; v_call: TRBV7-2; j_call: TRBJ1-1; d_call: .; cdr3_aa: CASSQVAGRVSTEAFF; cdr3_nt: TGTGCCAGCAGCCAAGTGGCAGGGAGGGTGAGTACTGAAGCTTTCTTT
clone_size: .; v_call: TRBV28; j_call: TRBJ2-3; d_call: .; cdr3_aa: CASRPHLTKSSTDTQYF; cdr3_nt: TGTGCCAGCAGACCCCACCTGACTAAATCTAGCACAGATACGCAGTATTTT
clone_size: .; v_call: TRBV21-1; j_call: TRBJ2-3; d_call: .; cdr3_aa: CASSKLPSGRATDTQYF; cdr3_nt: TGTGCCAGCAGCAAACTCCCTAGCGGGAGGGCCACAGATACGCAGTATTTT
clone_size: once; v_call: TRBV7-2; j_call: TRBJ2-1; d_call: TRBD2; cdr3_aa: CASSSPGGPEQFF; cdr3_nt: TGTGCCAGCAGCTCCCCGGGGGGTCCAGAGCAGTTCTTC
clone_size: .; v_call: TRBV4-1; j_call: TRBJ2-7; d_call: .; cdr3_aa: CASSQELGPYEQYF; cdr3_nt: TGCGCCAGCAGCCAAGAACTAGGGCCATACGAGCAGTACTTC
clone_size: .; v_call: TRBV6-4; j_call: TRBJ2-1; d_call: TRBD2; cdr3_aa: CASSVRFAGGPNNEQFF; cdr3_nt: TGTGCCAGCAGTGTGAGATTTGCGGGAGGACCTAACAATGAGCAGTTCTTC
clone_size: .; v_call: TRBV4-1; j_call: TRBJ2-1; d_call: TRBD2; cdr3_aa: CASSQDKSGTKFF; cdr3_nt: TGCGCCAGCAGCCAAGATAAGTCAGGGACTAAGTTCTTC
clone_size: .; v_call: TRBV6-1; j_call: TRBJ1-5; d_call: TRBD1; cdr3_aa: CASSELGTGGNQPQHF; cdr3_nt: TGTGCCAGCAGTGAACTCGGGACAGGGGGCAATCAGCCCCAGCATTTT
clone_size: .; v_call: TRBV7-2; j_call: TRBJ2-7; d_call: TRBD1; cdr3_aa: CASSLAGQGFDEQYF; cdr3_nt: TGTGCCAGCAGCTTAGCCGGACAGGGGTTCGACGAGCAGTACTTC
clone_size: once; v_call: TRBV5-1; j_call: TRBJ2-3; d_call: TRBD2; cdr3_aa: CASSFTSGRLQYF; cdr3_nt: TGCGCCAGCAGCTTCACTAGCGGGAGATTGCAGTATTTT
clone_size: .; v_call: TRBV27; j_call: TRBJ1-1; d_call: .; cdr3_aa: CASSLEGPATNEAFF; cdr3_nt: TGTGCCAGCAGTTTAGAGGGTCCAGCTACCAATGAAGCTTTCTTT
clone_size: .; v_call: TRBV2; j_call: TRBJ2-1; d_call: .; cdr3_aa: CASSESVSSYNEQFF; cdr3_nt: TGTGCCAGCAGTGAATCGGTGAGCTCCTACAATGAGCAGTTCTTC
clone_size: .; v_call: TRBV19; j_call: TRBJ2-7; d_call: TRBD2; cdr3_aa: CASSIGPSGTYEQYF; cdr3_nt: TGTGCCAGTAGTATCGGGCCTAGCGGAACCTACGAGCAGTACTTC
clone_size: .; v_call: TRBV2; j_call: TRBJ2-5; d_call: TRBD2; cdr3_aa: CASSDSGPQETQYF; cdr3_nt: TGTGCCAGCAGTGATAGCGGGCCCCAAGAGACCCAGTACTTC
clone_size: .; v_call: TRBV9; j_call: TRBJ1-4; d_call: .; cdr3_aa: CASSATGSEKLFF; cdr3_nt: TGTGCCAGCAGTGCCACAGGGTCTGAAAAACTGTTTTTT
clone_size: .; v_call: TRBV18; j_call: TRBJ2-7; d_call: TRBD1; cdr3_aa: CASSPLDRATPYEQYF; cdr3_nt: TGTGCCAGCTCACCCCTAGACAGGGCTACTCCCTACGAGCAGTACTTC
clone_size: .; v_call: TRBV7-3; j_call: TRBJ2-7; d_call: TRBD2; cdr3_aa: CASSLIASGFYEQYF; cdr3_nt: TGTGCCAGCAGCTTAATAGCTAGCGGTTTCTACGAGCAGTACTTC
clone_size: .; v_call: TRBV27; j_call: TRBJ1-2; d_call: .; cdr3_aa: CASSFRDNAGYTF; cdr3_nt: TGTGCCAGCAGTTTTCGGGACAATGCGGGCTACACCTTC
clone_size: .; v_call: TRBV5-1; j_call: TRBJ2-1; d_call: TRBD2; cdr3_aa: CASSLAGGPNEQFF; cdr3_nt: TGCGCCAGCAGCTTAGCGGGAGGGCCTAATGAGCAGTTCTTC
clone_size: .; v_call: TRBV2; j_call: TRBJ1-1; d_call: .; cdr3_aa: CASSAQGKNTEAFF; cdr3_nt: TGTGCCAGCAGTGCCCAGGGGAAGAACACTGAAGCTTTCTTT
clone_size: .; v_call: TRBV10-3; j_call: TRBJ2-1; d_call: TRBD2; cdr3_aa: CAISESREDYLNEQFF; cdr3_nt: TGTGCCATCAGTGAGTCCCGGGAGGACTATTTGAATGAGCAGTTCTTC
clone_size: .; v_call: TRBV11-2; j_call: TRBJ1-1; d_call: .; cdr3_aa: CASSSGAAGEAFF; cdr3_nt: TGTGCCAGCAGCTCCGGAGCCGCGGGTGAAGCTTTCTTT
clone_size: once; v_call: TRBV28; j_call: TRBJ2-3; d_call: .; cdr3_aa: CASSLGAHATDTQYF; cdr3_nt: TGTGCCAGCAGTTTAGGGGCCCACGCCACAGATACGCAGTATTTT
clone_size: .; v_call: TRBV19; j_call: TRBJ2-7; d_call: TRBD2; cdr3_aa: CASSALREIPYEQYF; cdr3_nt: TGTGCCAGTAGTGCCTTGCGGGAGATCCCCTACGAGCAGTACTTC
clone_size: .; v_call: TRBV2; j_call: TRBJ1-5; d_call: .; cdr3_aa: CASRPTGNQPQHF; cdr3_nt: TGTGCCAGCAGGCCCACAGGGAATCAGCCCCAGCATTTT
clone_size: .; v_call: TRBV19; j_call: TRBJ1-1; d_call: TRBD1; cdr3_aa: CASSPFGQGWTEAFF; cdr3_nt: TGTGCCAGTAGTCCATTTGGACAGGGATGGACTGAAGCTTTCTTT
clone_size: .; v_call: TRBV7-3; j_call: TRBJ2-6; d_call: .; cdr3_aa: CASSLASVASSGANVLTF; cdr3_nt: TGTGCCAGCAGCTTAGCTTCGGTCGCAAGCTCTGGGGCCAACGTCCTGACTTTC
clone_size: .; v_call: TRBV13; j_call: TRBJ2-7; d_call: .; cdr3_aa: CASSSQGGEQYF; cdr3_nt: TGTGCCAGCAGCTCCCAGGGGGGCGAGCAGTACTTC
clone_size: .; v_call: TRBV11-3; j_call: TRBJ2-2; d_call: TRBD1; cdr3_aa: CASSLGQGDTGELFF; cdr3_nt: TGTGCCAGCAGCCTGGGACAGGGGGACACCGGGGAGCTGTTTTTT
clone_size: .; v_call: TRBV6-5; j_call: TRBJ1-2; d_call: .; cdr3_aa: CASSYLSGNYGYTF; cdr3_nt: TGTGCCAGCAGTTACTTATCCGGGAACTATGGCTACACCTTC
clone_size: .; v_call: TRBV2; j_call: TRBJ2-6; d_call: .; cdr3_aa: CASRESRGAIYSGANVLTF; cdr3_nt: TGTGCCAGCAGGGAATCTCGGGGGGCTATATACTCTGGGGCCAACGTCCTGACTTTC
clone_size: .; v_call: TRBV4-2; j_call: TRBJ1-2; d_call: TRBD1; cdr3_aa: CASSQLVQGSSNYGYTF; cdr3_nt: TGTGCCAGCAGCCAACTAGTACAGGGGTCCTCTAACTATGGCTACACCTTC
clone_size: once; v_call: TRBV13; j_call: TRBJ2-1; d_call: TRBD2; cdr3_aa: CASSQRDWGVEQFF; cdr3_nt: TGTGCCAGCAGTCAGCGGGATTGGGGTGTGGAGCAGTTCTTC
clone_size: .; v_call: TRBV2; j_call: TRBJ1-2; d_call: TRBD1; cdr3_aa: CASSETGGYGYTF; cdr3_nt: TGTGCCAGCAGTGAGACAGGGGGCTATGGCTACACCTTC
clone_size: .; v_call: TRBV5-1; j_call: TRBJ1-1; d_call: .; cdr3_aa: CASSLMSGNRGTEAFF; cdr3_nt: TGCGCCAGCAGCTTGATGTCGGGGAATCGTGGCACTGAAGCTTTCTTT
clone_size: .; v_call: TRBV7-2; j_call: TRBJ1-4; d_call: .; cdr3_aa: CASRQRDTSNEKLFF; cdr3_nt: TGTGCCAGCAGGCAACGGGACACCTCTAATGAAAAACTGTTTTTT
clone_size: .; v_call: TRBV6-1; j_call: TRBJ1-1; d_call: .; cdr3_aa: CASSVLGDRAFF; cdr3_nt: TGTGCCAGCAGTGTTCTAGGGGATCGGGCTTTCTTT
clone_size: .; v_call: TRBV11-3; j_call: TRBJ1-1; d_call: .; cdr3_aa: CASSRGLSEAFF; cdr3_nt: TGTGCCAGCAGCCGGGGTCTGAGTGAAGCTTTCTTT
clone_size: once; v_call: TRBV2; j_call: TRBJ2-7; d_call: .; cdr3_aa: CASREYEQYF; cdr3_nt: TGTGCCAGCAGGGAGTACGAGCAGTACTTC
clone_size: .; v_call: TRBV5-1; j_call: TRBJ2-1; d_call: TRBD2; cdr3_aa: CASSFTEAGGNNEQFF; cdr3_nt: TGCGCCAGCAGCTTCACCGAAGCGGGAGGAAACAATGAGCAGTTCTTC
clone_size: .; v_call: TRBV9; j_call: TRBJ2-5; d_call: TRBD2; cdr3_aa: CASSVGVGAGDGETQYF; cdr3_nt: TGTGCCAGCAGCGTAGGTGTCGGAGCGGGAGATGGAGAGACCCAGTACTTC
clone_size: .; v_call: TRBV6-5; j_call: TRBJ2-1; d_call: .; cdr3_aa: CASSYSTGIYNEQFF; cdr3_nt: TGTGCCAGCAGTTACTCGACAGGAATTTACAATGAGCAGTTCTTC
clone_size: .; v_call: TRBV5-1; j_call: TRBJ2-3; d_call: .; cdr3_aa: CASSPGNTDTQYF; cdr3_nt: TGCGCCAGCAGCCCCGGGAACACAGATACGCAGTATTTT
clone_size: .; v_call: TRBV5-6; j_call: TRBJ1-5; d_call: TRBD1; cdr3_aa: CASSLDRGSQPQHF; cdr3_nt: TGTGCCAGCAGCTTAGACAGGGGTAGTCAGCCCCAGCATTTT
clone_size: .; v_call: TRBV30; j_call: TRBJ2-5; d_call: .; cdr3_aa: CAWSVGKGYQETQYF; cdr3_nt: TGTGCCTGGAGTGTAGGGAAGGGGTACCAAGAGACCCAGTACTTC
clone_size: .; v_call: TRBV19; j_call: TRBJ2-3; d_call: TRBD2; cdr3_aa: CASSPLAGEIVDTQYF; cdr3_nt: TGTGCCAGTAGTCCTTTAGCGGGAGAAATAGTGGATACGCAGTATTTT
clone_size: .; v_call: TRBV10-3; j_call: TRBJ2-1; d_call: .; cdr3_aa: CAISEGLINNEQFF; cdr3_nt: TGTGCCATCAGTGAAGGACTAATCAACAATGAGCAGTTCTTC
clone_size: once; v_call: TRBV28; j_call: TRBJ2-1; d_call: TRBD2; cdr3_aa: CASSFSGRRGEQFF; cdr3_nt: TGTGCCAGCAGTTTTAGCGGGAGAAGGGGTGAGCAGTTCTTC
clone_size: .; v_call: TRBV7-3; j_call: TRBJ2-3; d_call: TRBD2; cdr3_aa: CASSLRREEGDTQYF; cdr3_nt: TGTGCCAGCAGCTTACGGCGGGAGGAGGGGGATACGCAGTATTTT